The T cell receptor (beta chain) under discussion was sequenced for a study of cytomegalovirus exposure and HLA in healthy donors. Study at large: A subsequent analysis reported that the roughly 120 validation repertoires were produced on the same platform that had also been used for the roughly 670 first-cohort repertoires. Whole-study findings and limits: Three CMV-associated chains were confirmed in vitro to be specific for CMV antigens. Reported results showed that the classifier diagnosed cytomegalovirus status with high specificity and sensitivity.

The assay was immunoSEQ multiplex PCR, and TCRdb's table has in-frame clones only and misses some. This table has about 400,000 clones, 80% to 90% appearing once. As for this clone: The antigen is undetermined.

Germline values: CDR1 SNHLY, CDR2 FYNNEI. V was pared by 7 bases and J by 8 bases, with 7 bases of the junction left unmatched. This CDR3 has 13 amino acids. These donors were members of the approximately 120-subject validation cohort, a group separate from the approximately 670-subject first cohort. The receptor's source is a woman aged 18-29 years in good health and CMV-seronegative. The V and J genes are TRBV2 and TRBJ2-1, with TRBD2 identical over 8 bases. The sample was PBMCs. The CDR3 coding sequence is TGTGCCAGCAACGGGGGGGGCCGCTATGAGCAGTTCTTC. This codes for CASNGGGRYEQFF.